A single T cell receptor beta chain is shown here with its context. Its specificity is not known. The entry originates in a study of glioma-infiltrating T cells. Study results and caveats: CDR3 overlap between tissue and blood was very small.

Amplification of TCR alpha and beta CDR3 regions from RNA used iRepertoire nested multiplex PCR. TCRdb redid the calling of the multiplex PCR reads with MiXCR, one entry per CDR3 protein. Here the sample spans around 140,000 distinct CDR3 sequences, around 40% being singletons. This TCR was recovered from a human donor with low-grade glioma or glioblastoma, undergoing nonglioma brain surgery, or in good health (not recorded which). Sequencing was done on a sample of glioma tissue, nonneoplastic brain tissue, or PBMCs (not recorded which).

The CDR3 region has the DNA TGTGCCAGCAGCGTAGGGCTCCGAGAGACCCAGTACTTC. It translates to CASSVGLRETQYF. The chain uses TRBV9 and TRBJ2-5, with unresolved D. This CDR3 has 13 residues. Trimming left V 0 bases short and J 4 bases short, with 7 bases between. From germline, CDR1 is SGDLS and CDR2 YYNGEE.